This passage covers 30 T cell receptor beta chains from one sample sequenced in a study of neurological immune-mediated disorders. Via MiXCR, TCRdb re-called the 5' RACE reads, giving one row per CDR3 protein. Of 87,000 or so distinct CDR3 sequences detected, 3.5% appear once; the ten largest clones hold around 3.2%. Material: PBMCs. These receptor sequences come from a woman aged 45-59 years with multiple sclerosis.

This clonotype was recorded many times. This chain uses TRBV12-3 or TRBV12-4 with TRBJ1-5, with D unclear. The CDR3 runs to 14 residues. V shed 6 bases and J shed 5 bases, with 14 bases lying between them. As DNA, the CDR3 is TGTGCCAGCAGCCCGCTAAACCGGCATCAGCCCCAGCATTTT. Its translation: CASSPLNRHQPQHF.

In this sample, this clonotype turned up many times. The chain uses TRBV12-3 or TRBV12-4 and TRBJ2-4; perhaps TRBD1 as D (6 bases). Deletions cut 2 bases from V and 6 bases from J, with 14 bases between. The CDR3 spans 15 residues. CDR3 coding DNA: TGTGCCAGCAGTTTAACAGGGACGGGATCAAACATTCAGTACTTC. Protein: CASSLTGTGSNIQYF.

This clonotype was observed many times. The rearrangement joins TRBV20-1 to TRBJ2-2, with 13 bases matching TRBD2. Germline V gene sequence: CDR1 DFQATT, CDR2 SNEGSKA (reference sequence). The J segment lost 6 bases and the V segment lost 0 bases, leaving 7 bases of the junction unmatched. This CDR3 spans 17 amino acids. In nucleotides, the CDR3 is TGCAGTGCTAGAGATTCACTTACTAGCGGGGGGGCCGGGGAGCTGTTTTTT. Its protein is CSARDSLTSGGAGELFF.

The sample holds many counts of this clonotype. The rearrangement uses TRBV7-2 and TRBJ2-1; 9 positions agree with TRBD2. The germline gives CDR1 SGHTA, CDR2 FQGNSA. The trim removed 2 bases at V and 4 bases at J, leaving 3 bases unmatched. The CDR3 covers 15 residues. The CDR3 DNA sequence: TGTGCCAGCAGCTTAAGCGGGGGGATGTACAATGAGCAGTTCTTC. It codes for CASSLSGGMYNEQFF.

This clonotype was observed many times. The chain joins TRBV27 to TRBJ1-2, with TRBD1 matching over 7 bases. The V and J ends lost 0 bases and 4 bases, in that order; junction bases with no gene match: 5. The V gene's germline CDR1 is MNHEY and CDR2 SMNVEV (reference sequence). The CDR3 contains 15 residues. The CDR3 loop reads CASSLSSPGGYGYTF. In nucleotides, the CDR3 is TGTGCCAGCAGTTTATCCTCCCCAGGGGGCTATGGCTACACCTTC.

The chain employs TRBV4-1 and TRBJ1-1, with D maybe TRBD1 (5 bases). V lost 0 bases and J lost 3, with 8 bases in between. The CDR3 is 14 amino acids. Germline lookup yields CDR1 MGHRA and CDR2 YSYEKL. CDR3 sequence reads: CASSQEGGYTEAFF. CDR3 DNA sequence: TGCGCCAGCAGCCAAGAGGGGGGGTACACTGAAGCTTTCTTT.

This clonotype came up many times. The CDR3 sequence: CASSLTGGAEAFF. The DNA of the CDR3 is TGTGCCAGCAGCTTGACAGGGGGCGCTGAAGCTTTCTTT. This chain links TRBV5-4 with TRBJ1-1, with 9 nucleotides matching TRBD1. The CDR3 consists of 13 residues. The germline gives CDR1 SGHNT, CDR2 YYREEE (reference sequence). The ends lost 1 base at V and 6 bases at J; junction bases unmatched: 1. Looking up the rest from reference TRBV5-4 and TRBJ1-1 gives the full variable domain: ETGVTQSPTHLIKTRGQQVTLRCSSQSGHNTVSWYQQALGQGPQFIFQYYREEENGRGNFPPRFSGLQFPNYSSELNVNALELDDSALYLCASSLTGGAEAFFGQGTRLTVV.

This clonotype was recorded many times. The chain carries TRBV5-1 and TRBJ2-1; 7 nucleotides line up with TRBD1. Looked up from germline, CDR1 is SGHRS and CDR2 is YFSETQ. The CDR3 length is 14 residues. V lost 1 base and J lost 5; bases outside the gene matches: 3. The DNA of the CDR3 is TGCGCCAGCAGCTTGTGGGACAGTAACAATGAGCAGTTCTTC. It translates to CASSLWDSNNEQFF.

The sample holds many counts of this clonotype. J is TRBJ2-3 and V is TRBV6-5; TRBD1 matches 8 bases. CDR3 length equals 13 residues. Looked up from germline, CDR1 is MNHEY and CDR2 is SVGAGI. J lost 6 bases, V lost 10 bases, and 9 bases had no gene match. CDR3 residues: CATKRTGSDTQYF. The CDR3 nucleotides read TGTGCCACCAAGAGGACAGGGTCGGATACGCAGTATTTT.

This clonotype has ten or more counts. V usage is TRBV9 and J usage is TRBJ2-5; D is undetermined. V was trimmed by 0 bases and J by 0 bases, leaving 9 bases between them. The CDR3 extends over 15 amino acids. The germline CDR1 and CDR2 sequences are SGDLS and YYNGEE. The CDR3 coding sequence is TGTGCCAGCAGCGTAGGAGCTATACACCAAGAGACCCAGTACTTC. It codes for CASSVGAIHQETQYF.

Many counts were recorded for this clonotype. V gene TRBV6-5 combines with J gene TRBJ2-7; no definite D call. The V gene's germline CDR1 is MNHEY and CDR2 SVGAGI. CDR3 length: 13 residues. V was clipped by 2 bases and J by 3 bases, with 8 bases between them. The CDR3 nucleotides are TGTGCCAGCAGTTACGAGGCAGACTACGAGCAGTACTTC. Its protein product is CASSYEADYEQYF.

This clonotype occurred many times. The gene calls are TRBV5-1 and TRBJ2-3; 7 nucleotides align to TRBD1. The CDR3 is made up of 14 amino acids. Trimming removed 2 bases from V and 2 bases from J; junction bases left unmatched: 2. Germline CDR1 is SGHRS and CDR2 is YFSETQ. Here the CDR3 reads CASSFGQVTDTQYF. For the CDR3, the DNA is TGCGCCAGCAGCTTTGGACAGGTCACAGATACGCAGTATTTT. The variable domain in full, completed from reference TRBV5-1 and TRBJ2-3, reads KAGVTQTPRYLIKTRGQQVTLSCSPISGHRSVSWYQQTPGQGLQFLFEYFSETQRNKGNFPGRFSGRQFSNSRSEMNVSTLELGDSALYLCASSFGQVTDTQYFGPGTRLTVL.

This clonotype was observed many times. The chain recombines TRBV20-1 with TRBJ2-1, with 9 bases matching TRBD2. The germline gives CDR1 DFQATT, CDR2 SNEGSKA (reference sequence). Trimming removed 5 bases from V and 9 bases from J; junction bases left unmatched: 14. The CDR3 length is 15 residues. For the CDR3, the DNA is TGCAGTGCTCCGGGACTAGCCCCCTTACAAAGTGAGCAGTTCTTC. Protein sequence: CSAPGLAPLQSEQFF.

This clonotype was found many times. The rearrangement joins TRBV7-2 to TRBJ2-5; D is tentatively TRBD1 or TRBD2 (6 bases each). Germline CDR1 and CDR2: SGHTA and FQGNSA. Trimming took 1 base from V and 4 from J, leaving 10 bases between them. The CDR3 runs to 14 residues. This chain's CDR3 is CASSLVGGRETQYF. The DNA of the CDR3 is TGTGCCAGCAGCTTAGTGGGGGGCCGAGAGACCCAGTACTTC.

This clonotype occurred many times. The chain is built from TRBV4-2 and TRBJ1-3, with D possibly being TRBD1 (6 bases). CDR1 is LGHNA and CDR2 is YNFKEQ in the germline V gene. The CDR3 consists of 13 residues. V lost 7 bases and J 1 base, leaving 8 bases between the germline ends. This CDR3 is CASTGDSGNTIYF. The CDR3 bases are TGTGCCAGCACAGGGGATTCTGGAAACACCATATATTTT.

This clonotype has a handful of counts. The J gene is TRBJ1-2, the V gene TRBV27; TRBD1 matches 8 bases. V trimming: 5 bases; J trimming: 8 bases; junction bases outside the gene matches: 10. Germline assignment: CDR1 MNHEY and CDR2 SMNVEV (reference sequence). The CDR3 extends over 14 amino acids. The CDR3 bases are TGTGCCAGCAGTCAAATTGACAGGGGTGACGGCTACACCTTC. Translating it yields CASSQIDRGDGYTF.

This clonotype was observed many times. The CDR3 protein is CATGTGSTDTQYF. The CDR3 bases are TGCGCCACCGGGACAGGGTCTACAGATACGCAGTATTTT. V usage is TRBV5-1 and J usage is TRBJ2-3; 9 positions agree with TRBD1. The CDR3 loop spans 13 amino acids. Germline V CDR1 and CDR2: SGHRS, YFSETQ. After removal of 9 bases from V and 3 bases from J, the junction contained 5 bases not matched to a gene.

There are a few counts of this clonotype. V usage is TRBV5-5 and J usage is TRBJ2-2; no firm D call. The CDR3 is made up of 16 amino acids. Between the trimmed V and J ends, which lost 3 bases and 0 bases, there was a span of 12 bases. Germline CDR1 is SGHKS and CDR2 is YYEKEE (reference sequence). CDR3 DNA sequence: TGTGCCAGCAGCTCGGGCCCAGGTCCGAACACCGGGGAGCTGTTTTTT. Translated, it gives CASSSGPGPNTGELFF. Complete variable domain (other parts from reference TRBV5-5 and TRBJ2-2): DAGVTQSPTHLIKTRGQQVTLRCSPISGHKSVSWYQQVLGQGPQFIFQYYEKEERGRGNFPDRFSARQFPNYSSELNVNALLLGDSALYLCASSSGPGPNTGELFFGEGSRLTVL.

This clonotype occurred many times. V gene TRBV7-2 combines with J gene TRBJ2-7; TRBD1 agrees at 8 bases. The CDR3 loop spans 15 amino acids. The V and J ends lost 8 bases and 4 bases, in that order; junction bases with no gene match: 13. Germline lookup yields CDR1 SGHTA and CDR2 FQGNSA. Here the CDR3 reads CASVSFGTGGYEQYF. DNA of the CDR3: TGTGCCAGCGTCTCCTTTGGGACAGGTGGTTACGAGCAGTACTTC.

This clonotype has at least ten counts. V usage is TRBV27 and J usage is TRBJ1-2; 9 bases line up with TRBD1. Germline CDR1 reads MNHEY; CDR2 reads SMNVEV (reference sequence). The CDR3 has 15 amino acids. The V gene end was trimmed by 5 bases and the J gene end by 5 bases; junction bases not matched to a gene: 9. CDR3 DNA sequence: TGTGCCAGCAGTCCCCCCGGACAGGGGATTTATGGCTACACCTTC. Protein: CASSPPGQGIYGYTF.

Many counts were recorded for this clonotype. The chain carries TRBV12-3 or TRBV12-4 and TRBJ2-1; D is unclear. This CDR3 has 14 amino acids. Trimming shortened V by 3 bases and J by 8 bases, and 14 bases separated the two germline ends. The CDR3 DNA reads TGTGCCAGCAGTTTGGATAGGGAACGGTATGAGCAGTTCTTC. Translated: CASSLDRERYEQFF.

This clonotype has ten or more counts. This chain links TRBV4-1 with TRBJ2-7; D remains ambiguous. Trimming pared 0 bases from V and 9 bases from J, leaving 18 bases between. This CDR3 has 15 residues. CDR1 and CDR2 (germline): MGHRA, YSYEKL. CDR3 nucleotides: TGCGCCAGCAGCCAAGATACGGTGGCAGCTAGGGTGCAGTACTTC. Amino acids: CASSQDTVAARVQYF.

At least ten counts were recorded for this clonotype. The CDR3 region has the DNA TGTGCCAGCAGCCACGGGCCCTCCTACGAGCAGTACTTC. The encoded protein is CASSHGPSYEQYF. The chain uses TRBV14 and TRBJ2-7; D remains ambiguous. Germline loops: CDR1 SGHDN, CDR2 FVKESK. V was trimmed by 3 bases and J by 0 bases, leaving 6 bases between them. The CDR3 has 13 amino acids.

The sample holds many counts of this clonotype. The rearrangement joins TRBV5-1 to TRBJ2-7; 7 nucleotides align to TRBD1. The J segment lost 2 bases and the V segment lost 5 bases, leaving 7 bases of the junction unmatched. Germline-derived CDR1 and CDR2 are SGHRS and YFSETQ. This CDR3 is built from 14 residues. CDR3: CASRIEGATYEQYF. The CDR3 DNA reads as TGCGCCAGCAGGATCGAGGGGGCAACCTACGAGCAGTACTTC. Based on the CDR3 plus reference TRBV5-1 and TRBJ2-7, the full variable domain is KAGVTQTPRYLIKTRGQQVTLSCSPISGHRSVSWYQQTPGQGLQFLFEYFSETQRNKGNFPGRFSGRQFSNSRSEMNVSTLELGDSALYLCASRIEGATYEQYFGPGTRLTVT.

The sample holds many counts of this clonotype. The chain joins TRBV2 to TRBJ2-2, with a tentative D call TRBD2 (6 bases). The CDR3 extends over 13 amino acids. Germline CDR1 and CDR2: SNHLY and FYNNEI. Trimming left V 4 bases short and J 7 bases short, with 10 bases between. CDR3 bases: TGTGCCAGCAGTGTACGACTAGGCGGGGAGCTGTTTTTT. Its protein product is CASSVRLGGELFF.

The table lists this clonotype with many counts. CDR3 sequence (DNA): TGCGCCAGCAGCTTGGACACTAGCGGGGGGTCCTACGAGCAGTACTTC. This sequence encodes CASSLDTSGGSYEQYF. The chain joins TRBV5-1 to TRBJ2-7, with 12 positions matching TRBD2. This CDR3 has 16 residues. Germline V gives CDR1 SGHRS, CDR2 YFSETQ. J gave up 1 base and V 0 bases, and 2 bases lay outside the gene matches.

In this sample, this clonotype turned up a few times. A read error may account for a junction end that differs from germline. The gene calls are TRBV2 and TRBJ1-6, with 12 nucleotides matching TRBD1. Germline V gene sequence: CDR1 SNHLY, CDR2 FYNNEI. There are 15 residues in the CDR3. CDR3 region: CASSEGDRGHSTLNF. The DNA of the CDR3 is TGTGCCAGCAGTGAGGGGGACAGGGGGCATTCAACCCTCAACTTT.

This clonotype was counted at least ten times. This chain joins TRBV7-2 and TRBJ2-1; D call uncertain. Germline V lookup: CDR1 SGHTA, CDR2 FQGNSA. Trimming shortened V by 4 bases and J by 6 bases, and 10 bases separated the two germline ends. There are 13 residues in the CDR3. CDR3 coding DNA: TGTGCCAGCAGCTCATCTATTGGCAATGAGCAGTTCTTC. It yields the protein CASSSSIGNEQFF. Full variable domain (remainder filled in from reference TRBV7-2 and TRBJ2-1): GAGVSQSPSNKVTEKGKDVELRCDPISGHTALYWYRQSLGQGLEFLIYFQGNSAPDKSGLPSDRFSAERTGGSVSTLTIQRTQQEDSAVYLCASSSSIGNEQFFGPGTRLTVL.

This clonotype has ten or more counts. The chain is built from TRBV5-1 and TRBJ2-7, with 7 bases identical to TRBD1. Trimming at V came to 4 bases and at J to 2 bases, leaving 9 bases not matched to a gene. The CDR3 runs 15 residues. The germline V gene has CDR1 SGHRS and CDR2 YFSETQ. In DNA, the CDR3 is TGCGCCAGCAGCGTGGGACAGACTCTTACCTACGAGCAGTACTTC. It specifies CASSVGQTLTYEQYF.

The rearrangement joins TRBV5-1 to TRBJ1-5; D unclear. V lost 2 bases to trimming and J lost 3 bases, with 12 bases between them. The CDR3 totals 15 residues. CDR1 SGHRS and CDR2 YFSETQ come from the germline V gene. The CDR3 DNA sequence: TGCGCCAGCAGCTTTGACGGCGACCCCAATCAGCCCCAGCATTTT. This codes for CASSFDGDPNQPQHF. Together with reference TRBV5-1 and TRBJ1-5, the CDR3 gives the full variable domain: KAGVTQTPRYLIKTRGQQVTLSCSPISGHRSVSWYQQTPGQGLQFLFEYFSETQRNKGNFPGRFSGRQFSNSRSEMNVSTLELGDSALYLCASSFDGDPNQPQHFGDGTRLSIL.